These 22 T cell receptor beta chains were sequenced from one sample in a study of cytomegalovirus exposure and HLA in healthy donors. With 60 Vbeta and 13 Jbeta primers, the PCR was carried out. Sequenced by immunoSEQ multiplex PCR; TCRdb stores in-frame clones only, minus some. Found here are about 170,000 clones, around four fifths of them singletons; the top ten hold about 3.1%. Sequences were obtained from PBMCs. These receptors all stem from a female donor in good health and CMV-seronegative.

The V gene is TRBV19, the J gene TRBJ2-7, with D perhaps matching TRBD1 (6 bases). This CDR3 region has 14 residues. Germline V gene data show CDR1 as LNHDA and CDR2 as SQIVND (reference sequence). Trimming left V 3 bases short and J 1 base short, with 10 bases between. CDR3 coding DNA: TGTGCCAGTAGTATTAATCAGGGGTCCTACGAGCAGTACTTC. Encoded protein: CASSINQGSYEQYF.

V is TRBV30 and J is TRBJ2-5; D call uncertain. The end of the DNA is better explained by TRBJ2-7, so the J call may be wrong. The CDR3 has 12 residues. CDR1 is GTSNPN, CDR2 SVGIG, per germline (reference sequence). The CDR3 DNA sequence: TGTGCCTGGAGTTTTGACTCCTACGAGCAGTACTTC. The encoded protein is CAWSFDSYEQYF.

The chain couples TRBV12-5 to TRBJ2-3, with a weak D call TRBD1 (5 bases). Trimming took off 0 bases at V and 2 bases at J, with 9 bases between the two ends. The length of the CDR3 is 15 residues. Germline V gene data show CDR1 as LGHNT and CDR2 as FRNRAP. CDR3 in amino acids: CASGLVTGDTDTQYF. In DNA form, the CDR3 reads TGTGCTAGTGGTTTGGTAACAGGAGACACAGATACGCAGTATTTT.

This chain joins TRBV9 and TRBJ2-7; 11 positions agree with TRBD2. There are 16 residues in the CDR3. Germline lookup yields CDR1 SGDLS and CDR2 YYNGEE. J was trimmed by 0 bases and V by 3 bases; bases with no gene match: 5. The CDR3 reads CASSEGGLADSYEQYF. CDR3 in DNA: TGTGCCAGCAGCGAAGGGGGACTAGCGGACTCCTACGAGCAGTACTTC. The whole variable domain, remainder taken from reference TRBV9 and TRBJ2-7, is DSGVTQTPKHLITATGQRVTLRCSPRSGDLSVYWYQQSLDQGLQFLIQYYNGEERAKGNILERFSAQQFPDLHSELNLSSLELGDSALYFCASSEGGLADSYEQYFGPGTRLTVT.

This clone was detected only a few times. The rearrangement uses TRBV29-1 and TRBJ1-1; D ambiguous. This CDR3 contains 11 residues. The V gene's germline CDR1 is SQVTM and CDR2 ANQGSEA. The ends were cut back, 4 bases at V and 3 bases at J, with 6 bases in the middle. DNA of the CDR3: TGCAGCGTTGGGAGGGACACTGAAGCTTTCTTT. It encodes CSVGRDTEAFF.

The rearrangement links TRBV6-1 to TRBJ1-5; 7 bases are shared with TRBD1. Germline V gives CDR1 MNHNS, CDR2 SASEGT. The CDR3 extends over 14 amino acids. J was trimmed by 5 bases and V by 7 bases; bases with no gene match: 8. The CDR3 DNA follows: TGTGCCAGCAACCTCCGGGACAGATATCAGCCCCAGCATTTT. This sequence encodes CASNLRDRYQPQHF.

The V and J genes are TRBV29-1 and TRBJ2-7; TRBD1 matches at 11 bases. There are 18 residues in the CDR3. Germline V gene data show CDR1 as SQVTM and CDR2 as ANQGSEA. V lost 4 bases, J lost 4 bases, and 18 bases stayed unmatched. CDR3 loop: CSVGFGQGAVRPSYEQYF. The CDR3 nucleotides are TGCAGCGTTGGTTTTGGACAGGGGGCGGTCAGGCCCTCTTACGAGCAGTACTTC.

The chain couples TRBV29-1 to TRBJ2-1; 8 bases are a match to TRBD1. Germline loops: CDR1 SQVTM, CDR2 ANQGSEA. J was trimmed by 7 bases and V by 2 bases; bases with no gene match: 13. This CDR3 is built from 16 residues. The CDR3 DNA is TGCAGCGTTGAAAACGGGTGGCAGGGGGCATCTAATGAGCAGTTCTTC. Encoded protein: CSVENGWQGASNEQFF.

The chain joins TRBV5-1 to TRBJ1-6, with D unresolved. The CDR3 extends over 15 amino acids. Germline-derived CDR1 and CDR2 are SGHRS and YFSETQ. Trimming pared 2 bases from V and 5 bases from J, leaving 11 bases between. CDR3 DNA sequence: TGCGCCAGCAGCTTAAGGGAGAGGAATAATTCACCCCTCCACTTT. Translating gives CASSLRERNNSPLHF. Full variable domain (remainder filled in from reference TRBV5-1 and TRBJ1-6): KAGVTQTPRYLIKTRGQQVTLSCSPISGHRSVSWYQQTPGQGLQFLFEYFSETQRNKGNFPGRFSGRQFSNSRSEMNVSTLELGDSALYLCASSLRERNNSPLHFGNGTRLTVT.

This clone occurred a few times. The gene calls are TRBV5-6 and TRBJ2-7, with D perhaps TRBD1 (6 bases). V was pared by 2 bases and J by 6 bases, with 9 bases between. The germline V gene has CDR1 SGHDT and CDR2 YYEEEE. CDR3 length: 12 residues. The DNA for the CDR3 is TGTGCCAGCAGCTTACAGGGATCCGAGCAGTACTTC. The encoded protein is CASSLQGSEQYF.

This chain joins TRBV7-2 and TRBJ1-6; 8 positions agree with TRBD1. The CDR3 runs to 17 residues. The germline V gene encodes CDR1 SGHTA and CDR2 FQGNSA. Losses at the gene ends were 5 bases for V and 7 bases for J; bases not matched to a gene: 13. This CDR3 is CASSLIFGTGGNSPLHF. The CDR3, as DNA: TGTGCCAGCAGCCTAATTTTCGGGACAGGAGGGAATTCACCCCTCCACTTT.

Comment on this clone: At one end the junction does not follow the germline gene, possibly because of a read error. The genes are TRBV7-9 and TRBJ2-7, with 9 bases that match TRBD2. Germline-derived CDR1 and CDR2 are SEHNR and FQNEAQ (reference sequence). The CDR3 covers 14 residues. The CDR3 spells CTSSPIAGAYEQYF. The CDR3 DNA sequence: TGTACCAGCAGCCCTATAGCGGGAGCCTACGAGCAGTACTTC.

This chain connects TRBV7-3 to TRBJ2-7; 8 bases are a match to TRBD1. The trim removed 5 bases at V and 3 bases at J, leaving 3 bases unmatched. The germline CDR1 and CDR2 sequences are SGHTA and FQGTGA. The CDR3 is 13 amino acids. This CDR3 is CASSQDRGYEQYF. The CDR3 coding sequence is TGTGCCAGCAGCCAAGACAGGGGCTACGAGCAGTACTTC.

V usage is TRBV9 and J usage is TRBJ1-2; no firm D call. Trimming left V 3 bases short and J 2 bases short, with 11 bases between. This CDR3 region has 14 residues. CDR1 is SGDLS, CDR2 YYNGEE, per germline. The CDR3 nucleotides are TGTGCCAGCAGCGAAACAACAGAGAACTATGGCTACACCTTC. Its translation: CASSETTENYGYTF.

V usage is TRBV5-8 and J usage is TRBJ2-7, with a tentative D call TRBD1 (6 bases). Germline V gene sequence: CDR1 SGHTS, CDR2 YDEGEE. This CDR3 has 18 residues. V gave up 5 bases and J gave up 6 bases, with 30 bases separating them. The DNA for the CDR3 is TGTGCCAGCAGTCTCATGGGAACAGGGCCCATCGATTGGGGCGAGCAGTACTTC. Translation: CASSLMGTGPIDWGEQYF.

This clone was recorded a few times. V and J are TRBV6-1 and TRBJ2-1, with 7 bases lining up with TRBD2. V lost 1 base and J lost 10; bases outside the gene matches: 10. There are 15 residues in the CDR3. Per the germline V gene, CDR1 is MNHNS and CDR2 is SASEGT. The DNA of the CDR3 is TGTGCCAGCAGTGAAGAGGCGGGAGCCACCCCCGAGCAGTTCTTC. Protein sequence: CASSEEAGATPEQFF.

The chain links TRBV2 to TRBJ2-7; D remains ambiguous. Germline values: CDR1 SNHLY, CDR2 FYNNEI. There are 13 residues in the CDR3. The V gene lost 11 bases and the J gene lost 1 base, with 15 bases spanning the gap. The CDR3 here is CAHLETASYEQYF. The CDR3 DNA follows: TGTGCCCATCTAGAAACCGCATCCTACGAGCAGTACTTC.

The gene calls are TRBV30 and TRBJ1-1; 7 bases match TRBD1. CDR1 is GTSNPN, CDR2 SVGIG, per germline (reference sequence). The junction had 6 bases not matched to a gene; V was cut back by 4 bases and J by 1 base. There are 14 residues in the CDR3. Here the CDR3 reads CAWTQGQRNTEAFF. The CDR3 DNA sequence: TGTGCCTGGACCCAGGGACAGAGGAACACTGAAGCTTTCTTT.

This chain links TRBV6-6 with TRBJ2-2; 11 nucleotides align to TRBD1. This CDR3 has 16 residues. The junction had 5 bases not matched to a gene; V was cut back by 2 bases and J by 6 bases. CDR1 MNHNY and CDR2 SVGAGI come from the germline V gene (reference sequence). CDR3 loop: CASSYRGQGDAGELFF. The CDR3, as DNA: TGTGCCAGCAGTTACCGGGGACAGGGGGATGCCGGGGAGCTGTTTTTT.

The chain has TRBV5-1 and TRBJ1-1; D is ambiguous. In germline, CDR1 is SGHRS, CDR2 YFSETQ. CDR3 size: 13 residues. V lost 5 bases and J 5 bases, leaving 13 bases between the germline ends. CDR3 sequence (DNA): TGCGCCAGCAGTTCCCCGGTCGGGACTGAAGCTTTCTTT. This gives the protein CASSSPVGTEAFF.

The DNA for the CDR3 is TGTGCCAGCGCCCTCCGGGGGGGGACACTAAATGAGCAGTTCTTC. Amino acid sequence: CASALRGGTLNEQFF. The chain links TRBV11-2 to TRBJ2-1; TRBD2 matches 8 bases. The germline V gene has CDR1 SGHAT and CDR2 FQNNGV. The V gene end was trimmed by 8 bases and the J gene end by 7 bases; junction bases not matched to a gene: 13. This CDR3 is 15 amino acids long.

V is TRBV11-2 and J is TRBJ1-1, with D unresolved. The CDR3 loop spans 15 amino acids. CDR1 is SGHAT and CDR2 is FQNNGV in the germline V gene. Trimming took 1 base from V and 3 from J, leaving 12 bases between them. This CDR3 reads CASSLVYQADTEAFF. The DNA for the CDR3 is TGTGCCAGCAGCTTAGTGTACCAGGCTGACACTGAAGCTTTCTTT.